Listed here are 3 T cell receptor beta chains from one sample, sequenced in a study of beta chain features in type 1 diabetes. Study conclusions and caveats: Shorter TCRB CDR3s, moderately but significantly so, were found in Type 1 diabetes patients in all four CD4+ subsets.

Their antigens remain unidentified. Investigators reverse transcribed all isolated RNA, so they sequenced expressed TCRB transcripts. Generated by immunoSEQ multiplex PCR, the TCRdb table keeps only in-frame clones and is missing some. The sample records over 150,000 clones, about 8.1% being singletons. The sequenced material came from central memory CD4+ T cells from blood. The receptors derive from a young woman with type 1 diabetes.

A few counts support this clone. This chain uses TRBV5-6 with TRBJ2-7; no definite D call. This CDR3 has 15 residues. From germline, CDR1 is SGHDT and CDR2 YYEEEE. The germline V and J ends were trimmed by 2 bases and 3 bases, with 15 bases remaining between them. In DNA form, the CDR3 reads TGTGCCAGCAGCTTTTATATGGTAACTGGCTACGAGCAGTACTTC. Its protein is CASSFYMVTGYEQYF.

This clone has a count of ten or more. The V call is TRBV29-1, the J call TRBJ2-5, with TRBD1 identical over 7 bases. The germline CDR1 and CDR2 sequences are SQVTM and ANQGSEA. After removal of 3 bases from V and 5 bases from J, the junction contained 6 bases not matched to a gene. The CDR3 is 13 amino acids. CDR3 amino acids: CSVDDRVGETQYF. Here the CDR3 DNA reads TGCAGCGTTGACGACAGGGTCGGGGAGACCCAGTACTTC.

This clone was counted only a few times. V usage is TRBV18 and J usage is TRBJ1-5; 9 bases are a match to TRBD1. CDR1 and CDR2 (germline): KGHSH, LQKENI. The CDR3 has 15 residues. V dropped 3 bases and J dropped 7; count of bases not matched to a gene: 7. DNA for the CDR3: TGTGCCAGCTCACCGGGGACAGGGTCCCGGCAGCCCCAGCATTTT. It encodes CASSPGTGSRQPQHF.